The present T cell receptor (beta chain) was sequenced within a study of spatial heterogeneity in lung cancer. Overall study context: Sequence detection consistently recorded a greater number of beta-chain than alpha-chain sequences.

The library protocol tagged each TCR cDNA with a unique molecular identifier. TCRdb independently ran MiXCR on the 5' RACE reads; one entry per CDR3 protein. This table holds more than 12,000 distinct CDR3 sequences, 10% to 14% found once. Many counts were recorded for this clonotype. The trim removed 3 bases at V and 4 bases at J, leaving 6 bases unmatched. Germline-derived CDR1 and CDR2 are KGHSH and LQKENI. This CDR3 contains 16 residues. As for time point: sample taken at primary tumor resection. Unsorted samples of tumor, nontumor lung or frozen PBMC had their whole RNA sequenced. This sequence was found in a female donor with early-stage non-small cell lung cancer. The V and J genes are TRBV18 and TRBJ2-2, with 9 bases that match TRBD1. The sequenced sample was PBMCs, obtained at surgery. CDR3 loop: CASSPTGQGGTGELFF. The CDR3 DNA reads as TGTGCCAGCTCACCCACGGGACAGGGCGGCACCGGGGAGCTGTTTTTT.